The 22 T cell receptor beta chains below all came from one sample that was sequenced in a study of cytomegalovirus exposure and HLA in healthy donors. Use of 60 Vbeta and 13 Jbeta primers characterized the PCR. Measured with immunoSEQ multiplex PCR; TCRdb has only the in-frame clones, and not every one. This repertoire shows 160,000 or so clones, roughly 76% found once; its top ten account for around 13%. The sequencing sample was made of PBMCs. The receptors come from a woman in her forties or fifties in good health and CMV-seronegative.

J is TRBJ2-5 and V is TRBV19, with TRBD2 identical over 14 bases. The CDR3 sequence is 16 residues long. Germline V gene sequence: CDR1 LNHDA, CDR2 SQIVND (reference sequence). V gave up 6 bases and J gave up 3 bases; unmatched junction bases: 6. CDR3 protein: CASSGGLAGVEETQYF. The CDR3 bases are TGTGCCAGTAGCGGGGGACTAGCGGGAGTCGAAGAGACCCAGTACTTC.

CDR3 in DNA: TGTGCCTGGAGTGCCCGACGGGACAGAGAGACCCAGTACTTC. Translating it yields CAWSARRDRETQYF. The chain has TRBV30 and TRBJ2-5; TRBD1 aligns across 7 bases. The germline V gene has CDR1 GTSNPN and CDR2 SVGIG (reference sequence). The CDR3 covers 14 residues. V lost 1 base and J lost 4; bases outside the gene matches: 6.

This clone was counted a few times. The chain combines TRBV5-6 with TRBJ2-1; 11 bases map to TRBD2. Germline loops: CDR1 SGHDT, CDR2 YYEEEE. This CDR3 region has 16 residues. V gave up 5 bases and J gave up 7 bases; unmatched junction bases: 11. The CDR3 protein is CASSRLAGGPRNEQFF. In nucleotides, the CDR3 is TGTGCCAGCAGTAGATTAGCGGGGGGGCCTCGGAATGAGCAGTTCTTC.

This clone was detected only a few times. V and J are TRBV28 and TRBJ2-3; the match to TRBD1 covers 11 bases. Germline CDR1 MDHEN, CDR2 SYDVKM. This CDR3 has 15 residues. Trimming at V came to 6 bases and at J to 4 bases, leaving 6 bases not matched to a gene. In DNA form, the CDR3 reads TGTGCCAGCAGCAACCGGGACAGGGGGTCAGATACGCAGTATTTT. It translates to CASSNRDRGSDTQYF.

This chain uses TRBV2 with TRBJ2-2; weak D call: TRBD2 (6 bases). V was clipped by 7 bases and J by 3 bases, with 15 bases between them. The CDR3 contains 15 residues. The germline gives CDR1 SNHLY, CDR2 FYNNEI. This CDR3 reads CASTGASEDTGELFF. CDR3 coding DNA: TGTGCCAGCACCGGGGCTAGCGAAGACACCGGGGAGCTGTTTTTT. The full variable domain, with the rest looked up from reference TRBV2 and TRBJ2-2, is EPEVTQTPSHQVTQMGQEVILRCVPISNHLYFYWYRQILGQKVEFLVSFYNNEISEKSEIFDDQFSVERPDGSNFTLKIRSTKLEDSAMYFCASTGASEDTGELFFGEGSRLTVL.

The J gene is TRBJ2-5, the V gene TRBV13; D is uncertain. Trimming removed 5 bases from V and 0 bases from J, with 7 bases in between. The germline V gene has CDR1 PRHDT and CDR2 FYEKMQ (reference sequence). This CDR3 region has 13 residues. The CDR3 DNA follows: TGTGCCAGCAGCACCCGGGACCAAGAGACCCAGTACTTC. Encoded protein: CASSTRDQETQYF.

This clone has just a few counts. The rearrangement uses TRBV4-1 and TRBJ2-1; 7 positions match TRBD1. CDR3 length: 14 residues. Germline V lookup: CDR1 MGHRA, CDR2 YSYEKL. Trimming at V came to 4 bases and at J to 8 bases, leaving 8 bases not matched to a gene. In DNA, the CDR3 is TGCGCCAGCAGCCTCTACGACACAGGGGATGAGCAGTTCTTC. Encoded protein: CASSLYDTGDEQFF.

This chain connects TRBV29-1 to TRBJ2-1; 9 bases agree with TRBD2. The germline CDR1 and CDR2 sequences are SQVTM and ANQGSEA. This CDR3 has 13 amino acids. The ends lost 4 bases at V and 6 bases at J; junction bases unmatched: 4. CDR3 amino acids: CSVVLAGPNEQFF. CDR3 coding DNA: TGCAGCGTTGTCCTAGCGGGACCCAATGAGCAGTTCTTC.

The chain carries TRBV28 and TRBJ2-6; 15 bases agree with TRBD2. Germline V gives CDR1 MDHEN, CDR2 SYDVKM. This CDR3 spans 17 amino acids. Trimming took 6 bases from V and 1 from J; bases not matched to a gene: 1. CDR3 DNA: TGTGCCAGCAGAGGACTAGCGGGAGGGTCTGGGGCCAACGTCCTGACTTTC. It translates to CASRGLAGGSGANVLTF. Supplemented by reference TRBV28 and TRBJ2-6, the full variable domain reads DVKVTQSSRYLVKRTGEKVFLECVQDMDHENMFWYRQDPGLGLRLIYFSYDVKMKEKGDIPEGYSVSREKKERFSLILESASTNQTSMYLCASRGLAGGSGANVLTFGAGSRLTVL.

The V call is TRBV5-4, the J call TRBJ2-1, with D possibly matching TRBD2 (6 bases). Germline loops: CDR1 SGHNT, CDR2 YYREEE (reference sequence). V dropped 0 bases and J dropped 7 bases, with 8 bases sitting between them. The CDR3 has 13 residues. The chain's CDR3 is CASSLEAGNEQFF. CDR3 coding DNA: TGTGCCAGCAGCTTGGAGGCGGGGAATGAGCAGTTCTTC.

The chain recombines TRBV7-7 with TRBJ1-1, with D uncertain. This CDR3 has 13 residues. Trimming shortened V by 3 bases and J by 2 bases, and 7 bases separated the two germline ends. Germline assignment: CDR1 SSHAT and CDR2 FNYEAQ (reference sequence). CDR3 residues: CASSFTRNTEAFF. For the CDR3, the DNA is TGTGCCAGCAGCTTCACAAGAAACACTGAAGCTTTCTTT.

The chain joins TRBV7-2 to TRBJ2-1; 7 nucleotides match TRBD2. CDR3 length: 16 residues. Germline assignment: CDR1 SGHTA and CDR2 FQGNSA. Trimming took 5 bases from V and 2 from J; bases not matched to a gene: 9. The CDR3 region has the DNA TGTGCCAGCAGCCTCCCCGGCGGGAGTGCCTACAATGAGCAGTTCTTC. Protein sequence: CASSLPGGSAYNEQFF.

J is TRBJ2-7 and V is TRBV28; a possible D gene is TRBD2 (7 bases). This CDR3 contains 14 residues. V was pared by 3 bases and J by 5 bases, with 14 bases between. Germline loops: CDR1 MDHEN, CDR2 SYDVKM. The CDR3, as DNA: TGTGCCAGCAGTTTGGGGGGGGCGTTCCACGAGCAGTACTTC. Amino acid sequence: CASSLGGAFHEQYF.

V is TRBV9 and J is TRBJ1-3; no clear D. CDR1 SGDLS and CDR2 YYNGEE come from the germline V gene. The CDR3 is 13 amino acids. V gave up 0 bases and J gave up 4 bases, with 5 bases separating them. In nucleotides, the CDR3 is TGTGCCAGCAGCGTAGGGCAGGGAAACACCATATATTTT. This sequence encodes CASSVGQGNTIYF. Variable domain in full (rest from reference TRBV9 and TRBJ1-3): DSGVTQTPKHLITATGQRVTLRCSPRSGDLSVYWYQQSLDQGLQFLIQYYNGEERAKGNILERFSAQQFPDLHSELNLSSLELGDSALYFCASSVGQGNTIYFGEGSWLTVV.

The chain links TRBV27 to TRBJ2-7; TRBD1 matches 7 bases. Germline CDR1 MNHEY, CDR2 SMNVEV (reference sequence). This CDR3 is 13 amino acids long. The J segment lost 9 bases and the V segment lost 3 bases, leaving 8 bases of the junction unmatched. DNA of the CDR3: TGTGCCAGCAGTTTGGGACAGACTAAAACGCAGTACTTC. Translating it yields CASSLGQTKTQYF.

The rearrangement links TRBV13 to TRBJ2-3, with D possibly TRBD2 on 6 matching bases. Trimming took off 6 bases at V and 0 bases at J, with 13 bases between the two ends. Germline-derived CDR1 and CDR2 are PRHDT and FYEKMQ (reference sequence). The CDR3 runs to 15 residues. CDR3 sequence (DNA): TGTGCCAGCAGTTCTACGGGGACTAGCACAGATACGCAGTATTTT. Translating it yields CASSSTGTSTDTQYF.

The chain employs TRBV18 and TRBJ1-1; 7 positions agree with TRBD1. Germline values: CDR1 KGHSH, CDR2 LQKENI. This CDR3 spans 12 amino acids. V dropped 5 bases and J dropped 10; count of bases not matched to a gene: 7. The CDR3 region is CASSSRQGSAFF. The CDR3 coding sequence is TGTGCCAGCTCAAGCCGACAGGGATCAGCTTTCTTT. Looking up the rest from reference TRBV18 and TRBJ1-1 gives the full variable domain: NAGVMQNPRHLVRRRGQEARLRCSPMKGHSHVYWYRQLPEEGLKFMVYLQKENIIDESGMPKERFSAEFPKEGPSILRIQQVVRGDSAAYFCASSSRQGSAFFGQGTRLTVV.

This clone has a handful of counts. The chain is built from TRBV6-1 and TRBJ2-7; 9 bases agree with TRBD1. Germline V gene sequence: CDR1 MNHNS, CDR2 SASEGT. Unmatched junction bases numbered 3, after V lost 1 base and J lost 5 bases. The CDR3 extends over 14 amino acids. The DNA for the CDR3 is TGTGCCAGCAGTGAAGGACAGGGGGGAGACGAGCAGTACTTC. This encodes CASSEGQGGDEQYF.

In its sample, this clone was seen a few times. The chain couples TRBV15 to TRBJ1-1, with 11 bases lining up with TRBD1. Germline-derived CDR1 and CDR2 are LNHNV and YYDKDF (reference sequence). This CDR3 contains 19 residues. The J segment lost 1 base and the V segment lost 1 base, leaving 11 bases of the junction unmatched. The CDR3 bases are TGTGCCACCAGCAGAGGGGACAGGGGGTTCATCACTAAGAACACTGAAGCTTTCTTT. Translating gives CATSRGDRGFITKNTEAFF.

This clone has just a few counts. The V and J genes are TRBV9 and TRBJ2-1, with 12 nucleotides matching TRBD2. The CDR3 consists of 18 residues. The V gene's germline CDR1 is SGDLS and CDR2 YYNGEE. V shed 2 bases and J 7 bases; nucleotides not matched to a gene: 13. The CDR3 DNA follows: TGTGCCAGCAGCGTCCCTAGCGGGGGGGCCGGGATTGCTAATGAGCAGTTCTTC. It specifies CASSVPSGGAGIANEQFF. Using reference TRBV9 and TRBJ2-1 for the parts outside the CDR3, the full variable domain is DSGVTQTPKHLITATGQRVTLRCSPRSGDLSVYWYQQSLDQGLQFLIQYYNGEERAKGNILERFSAQQFPDLHSELNLSSLELGDSALYFCASSVPSGGAGIANEQFFGPGTRLTVL.

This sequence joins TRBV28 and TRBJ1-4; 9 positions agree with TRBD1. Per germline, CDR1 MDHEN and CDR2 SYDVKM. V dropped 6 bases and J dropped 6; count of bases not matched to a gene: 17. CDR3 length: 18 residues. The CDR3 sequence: CASSRSPTGGFADEKLFF. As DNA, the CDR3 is TGTGCCAGCAGCCGGAGCCCAACAGGGGGCTTTGCCGATGAAAAACTGTTTTTT.

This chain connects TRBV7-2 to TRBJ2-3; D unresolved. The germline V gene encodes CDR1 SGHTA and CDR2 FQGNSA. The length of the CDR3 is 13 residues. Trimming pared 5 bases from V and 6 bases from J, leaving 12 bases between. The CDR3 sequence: CASSPRPGDTQYF. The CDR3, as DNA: TGTGCCAGCAGCCCCCGCCCCGGGGATACGCAGTATTTT. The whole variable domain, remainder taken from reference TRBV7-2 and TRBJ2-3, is GAGVSQSPSNKVTEKGKDVELRCDPISGHTALYWYRQSLGQGLEFLIYFQGNSAPDKSGLPSDRFSAERTGGSVSTLTIQRTQQEDSAVYLCASSPRPGDTQYFGPGTRLTVL.